This T cell receptor beta chain originates from a study of a mutant IDH1 vaccine in newly diagnosed glioma. Findings and limits, study-wide: In about 94% of patients, immune responses induced by the vaccine occurred. Pseudoprogression seemed unlinked to shifts in top peripheral T cell clonotypes.

Concerning this clone: What it binds is not known.

V lost 0 bases and J lost 4, with 10 bases in between. Looked up from germline, CDR1 is SGHDT and CDR2 is YYEEEE. This CDR3 comprises 14 residues. The assay was immunoSEQ multiplex PCR, and TCRdb's table has in-frame clones only and misses some. The sample shows 50,000 to 70,000 clones, about 90% of them seen only once. As for time point: week 35, safety follow-up. The vaccine gave 300 ug of a 20-mer mutant IDH1 peptide subcutaneously per dose. The donor cohort comprised cases of new WHO grade 3 or 4 IDH1-mutant, ATRX-lost astrocytoma. This TCR was sampled from a man in his forties with glioma. This rearrangement joins TRBV5-6 to TRBJ2-5, with D perhaps TRBD1 (6 bases). The source material was PBMCs, sampled from a glioma patient whose treatment included an IDH1 peptide vaccine. CDR3 coding DNA: TGTGCCAGCAGCTTGGGGGGGCGCTTAGAGACCCAGTACTTC. This encodes CASSLGGRLETQYF. The whole variable domain, filled in from reference TRBV5-6 and TRBJ2-5, reads DAGVTQSPTHLIKTRGQQVTLRCSPKSGHDTVSWYQQALGQGPQFIFQYYEEEERQRGNFPDRFSGHQFPNYSSELNVNALLLGDSALYLCASSLGGRLETQYFGPGTRLLVL.